This section outlines one T cell receptor beta chain sequence together with its context. Libraries were prepared by immunoSEQ multiplex PCR; TCRdb keeps only in-frame clonotypes and omits some of them. The profile covers about 2.1 million clones, with just over 90% appearing a single time and 1.5% to 2% taken by the ten largest. These data originate in a study of shared clonotypes between healthy human individuals. The naive CD8 fraction comprised CD45RO-negative cells positively selected for CCR7 and excluded terminally differentiated effector memory CD45RA+ cells. Adult Caucasians living in Nashville, Tennessee made up all of the donors. The length of the CDR3 is 17 residues. The J segment lost 4 bases and the V segment lost 5 bases, leaving 14 bases of the junction unmatched. Germline V gives CDR1 SGHVS, CDR2 FNYEAQ.

The sequenced sample was naive CD8+ T cells from PBMCs. The TCR was taken from a man younger than 35 in good health. Some clones in this sample may be carry-over from other donors' samples. This rearrangement joins TRBV7-6 to TRBJ2-7; TRBD1 aligns across 10 bases. CDR3 loop: CASSPSSLDRGLYEQYF. The CDR3 nucleotides read TGTGCCAGCAGCCCCAGCTCGCTCGACAGGGGGCTATACGAGCAGTACTTC.